The 26 T cell receptor beta chains in this list originate from one sample, sequenced in a study of blood T cell repertoires in COVID-19. The data were produced by immunoSEQ multiplex PCR, yet TCRdb's version contains in-frame clones alone and is incomplete. The sample includes more than 300,000 clones, around 92% of them seen just once. The sample consisted of peripheral blood. Receptors were obtained from a woman aged 30 to 39 with COVID-19, enrolled during active disease.

V and J are TRBV28 and TRBJ1-5; TRBD1 agrees at 11 bases. Germline CDR1 and CDR2: MDHEN and SYDVKM. The CDR3 covers 15 residues. V shed 8 bases and J 7 bases; nucleotides not matched to a gene: 10. CDR3 DNA sequence: TGTGCCAGCGGCCGGGACAGGGGGAATAGCCAGCCCCAGCATTTT. Translation gives CASGRDRGNSQPQHF.

Turning to this clone: Other nucleotide sequences in the sample specify the same CDR3. The chain joins TRBV5-1 to TRBJ2-7, with no clear D. The CDR3 is 12 residues long. Germline CDR1 is SGHRS and CDR2 is YFSETQ. V lost 0 bases and J 6 bases, leaving 7 bases between the germline ends. As DNA, the CDR3 is TGCGCCAGCAGCTTGGCAGGTGGCGAGCAGTACTTC. Its translation: CASSLAGGEQYF.

The V call is TRBV12-3 or TRBV12-4, the J call TRBJ1-2; no firm D call. V was pared by 7 bases and J by 6 bases, with 12 bases between. This CDR3 spans 12 amino acids. The CDR3 region has the DNA TGTGCCAGCACCATCAGTGCAGATGGCTACACCTTC. Its translation is CASTISADGYTF.

For the CDR3, the DNA is TGTGCCAGCTCACCGGCTACGGGGGACTCGGAAGGCTACACCTTC. It translates to CASSPATGDSEGYTF. V usage is TRBV18 and J usage is TRBJ1-2; tentatively, D is TRBD1 (5 bases). Trimming shortened V by 3 bases and J by 8 bases, and 19 bases separated the two germline ends. CDR1 is KGHSH, CDR2 LQKENI, per germline. The CDR3 contains 15 residues. Supplemented by reference TRBV18 and TRBJ1-2, the full variable domain reads NAGVMQNPRHLVRRRGQEARLRCSPMKGHSHVYWYRQLPEEGLKFMVYLQKENIIDESGMPKERFSAEFPKEGPSILRIQQVVRGDSAAYFCASSPATGDSEGYTFGSGTRLTVV.

V is TRBV28 and J is TRBJ1-5; weak D call: TRBD1 (5 bases). The CDR3 is 14 amino acids. CDR1 is MDHEN and CDR2 is SYDVKM in the germline V gene. V was shortened by 8 bases and J by 7 bases, with 18 bases between the two germline ends. This CDR3 is CASHAGTAGQPQHF. CDR3 coding DNA: TGTGCCAGCCATGCCGGGACGGCGGGGCAGCCCCAGCATTTT.

The V gene is TRBV6-1, the J gene TRBJ2-2, with 8 bases aligning to TRBD1. This CDR3 has 15 amino acids. Germline lookup yields CDR1 MNHNS and CDR2 SASEGT. The V segment lost 3 bases and the J segment 8 bases; nucleotides outside the gene matches: 8. The CDR3 region is CASSDNRQGSGELFF. CDR3 nucleotide sequence: TGTGCCAGCAGTGATAATCGACAGGGGTCGGGGGAGCTGTTTTTT.

The V gene is TRBV24-1, the J gene TRBJ2-1; 9 bases are a match to TRBD1. In germline, CDR1 is KGHDR, CDR2 SFDVKD. The CDR3 is 15 amino acids. The junction had 7 bases not matched to a gene; V was cut back by 4 bases and J by 7 bases. The chain's CDR3 is CATSDPRQGGNEQFF. Written as DNA, the CDR3 is TGTGCCACCAGTGACCCGAGACAGGGGGGTAATGAGCAGTTCTTC.

CDR3 DNA: TGCGCCAGCAGCCAAGCAGGGGGGCCTATGAACACTGAAGCTTTCTTT. Translating gives CASSQAGGPMNTEAFF. V gene TRBV4-1 combines with J gene TRBJ1-1, with TRBD1 matching 7 bases. The junction had 5 bases not matched to a gene; V was cut back by 1 base and J by 0 bases. Germline CDR1 is MGHRA and CDR2 is YSYEKL. This CDR3 comprises 16 residues.

The chain uses TRBV18 and TRBJ1-1; D is ambiguous. Germline loops: CDR1 KGHSH, CDR2 LQKENI. The CDR3 covers 14 residues. Between the trimmed V and J ends, which lost 0 bases and 8 bases, there was a span of 13 bases. CDR3 DNA: TGTGCCAGCTCACCACCCTGGGAGCCTCGGGAAGCTTTCTTT. It specifies CASSPPWEPREAFF.

The gene calls are TRBV30 and TRBJ2-1; TRBD2 aligns across 11 bases. After removal of 2 bases from V and 7 bases from J, the junction contained 10 bases not matched to a gene. CDR1 is GTSNPN and CDR2 is SVGIG in the germline V gene (reference sequence). There are 16 residues in the CDR3. The CDR3 reads CAWSWGTSGGWNEQFF. In nucleotides, the CDR3 is TGTGCCTGGAGTTGGGGAACTAGCGGGGGTTGGAATGAGCAGTTCTTC. The variable domain in full, with the rest retrieved from reference TRBV30 and TRBJ2-1, is SQTIHQWPATLVQPVGSPLSLECTVEGTSNPNLYWYRQAAGRGLQLLFYSVGIGQISSEVPQNLSASRPQDRQFILSSKKLLLSDSGFYLCAWSWGTSGGWNEQFFGPGTRLTVL.

The chain couples TRBV5-6 to TRBJ1-4; 10 nucleotides line up with TRBD1. CDR3 length: 15 residues. With 3 bases clipped from V and 8 bases from J, the junction kept 7 bases outside the gene matches. The V gene's germline CDR1 is SGHDT and CDR2 YYEEEE. The CDR3 sequence is CASSWDRGRDEKLFF. The CDR3 DNA reads as TGTGCCAGCAGCTGGGACAGGGGCCGTGACGAAAAACTGTTTTTT.

V is TRBV27 and J is TRBJ1-6, with D uncertain. The CDR3 covers 14 residues. Germline V lookup: CDR1 MNHEY, CDR2 SMNVEV (reference sequence). The V end lost 2 bases, the J end lost 8 bases, and 10 bases lay between the germline ends. The CDR3 DNA reads TGTGCCAGCAGTTTAGGAGGGAGTTATTCACCCCTCCACTTT. This codes for CASSLGGSYSPLHF.

This clone was seen only once. The chain couples TRBV28 to TRBJ1-6, with D perhaps TRBD1 (5 bases). The germline gives CDR1 MDHEN, CDR2 SYDVKM. The CDR3 length is 18 residues. V shed 6 bases and J shed 0 bases, with 18 bases lying between them. The CDR3 DNA follows: TGTGCCAGCAGACCCAGGGTCGGCAGGAGCTCCTATAATTCACCCCTCCACTTT. This gives the protein CASRPRVGRSSYNSPLHF.

The V gene is TRBV30, the J gene TRBJ2-7, with D perhaps TRBD1 (5 bases). This CDR3 has 13 amino acids. V shed 2 bases and J shed 0 bases, with 8 bases lying between them. Germline V gene data show CDR1 as GTSNPN and CDR2 as SVGIG (reference sequence). In DNA, the CDR3 is TGTGCCTGGAGTCTGGACATCTCCTACGAGCAGTACTTC. This codes for CAWSLDISYEQYF.

The rearrangement joins TRBV5-4 to TRBJ2-1, with D possibly matching TRBD1 (6 bases). V shed 4 bases and J shed 0 bases, with 14 bases lying between them. The V gene's germline CDR1 is SGHNT and CDR2 YYREEE (reference sequence). The CDR3 runs to 16 residues. DNA for the CDR3: TGTGCCAGCAGCGCCGGACAGACGGGCTCCTACAATGAGCAGTTCTTC. Its translation is CASSAGQTGSYNEQFF. Complete variable domain (other parts from reference TRBV5-4 and TRBJ2-1): ETGVTQSPTHLIKTRGQQVTLRCSSQSGHNTVSWYQQALGQGPQFIFQYYREEENGRGNFPPRFSGLQFPNYSSELNVNALELDDSALYLCASSAGQTGSYNEQFFGPGTRLTVL.

The rearrangement links TRBV5-4 to TRBJ2-1; 13 bases agree with TRBD2. With V trimmed by 3 bases and J by 5 bases, 2 bases remained unmatched. Germline-derived CDR1 and CDR2 are SGHNT and YYREEE (reference sequence). This CDR3 region has 15 residues. The CDR3 here is CASSSGLAGNNEQFF. The DNA of the CDR3 is TGTGCCAGCAGCTCGGGACTAGCGGGGAACAATGAGCAGTTCTTC. Variable domain in full (rest from reference TRBV5-4 and TRBJ2-1): ETGVTQSPTHLIKTRGQQVTLRCSSQSGHNTVSWYQQALGQGPQFIFQYYREEENGRGNFPPRFSGLQFPNYSSELNVNALELDDSALYLCASSSGLAGNNEQFFGPGTRLTVL.

CDR3 loop: CASLGGEWATEAFF. The CDR3, as DNA: TGTGCCTCATTGGGGGGGGAATGGGCCACTGAAGCTTTCTTT. The chain recombines TRBV30 with TRBJ1-1, with D possibly TRBD1 on 5 matching bases. This CDR3 spans 14 amino acids. Deletions cut 7 bases from V and 4 bases from J, with 19 bases between. Germline V gene lookup returns CDR1 GTSNPN and CDR2 SVGIG (reference sequence).

This chain joins TRBV25-1 and TRBJ1-2; tentatively, D is TRBD1 (6 bases). CDR3 size: 14 residues. Deletions cut 5 bases from V and 4 bases from J, with 14 bases between. Germline V CDR1 and CDR2: MGHDK, SYGVNS. CDR3 in amino acids: CASSPGHLFYGYTF. CDR3 nucleotide sequence: TGTGCCAGCAGTCCGGGACACCTATTCTATGGCTACACCTTC.

The rearrangement joins TRBV7-9 to TRBJ1-2; perhaps TRBD1 as D (6 bases). Trimming removed 5 bases from V and 4 bases from J, with 20 bases in between. This CDR3 region has 16 residues. Germline lookup yields CDR1 SEHNR and CDR2 FQNEAQ (reference sequence). CDR3 residues: CASSAHSRGPAYGYTF. The CDR3 DNA follows: TGTGCCAGCAGCGCTCACAGCAGGGGTCCCGCCTATGGCTACACCTTC.

The chain recombines TRBV25-1 with TRBJ2-5; 7 nucleotides agree with TRBD1. V was pared by 4 bases and J by 4 bases, with 6 bases of the junction left unmatched. CDR3 length equals 14 residues. Germline V gene data show CDR1 as MGHDK and CDR2 as SYGVNS. The CDR3 sequence is CASSVPTGRETQYF. As DNA, the CDR3 is TGTGCCAGCAGTGTTCCGACAGGGAGAGAGACCCAGTACTTC.

The genes are TRBV5-1 and TRBJ2-6, with D possibly TRBD1 on 6 matching bases. The V end lost 7 bases, the J end lost 2 bases, and 7 bases lay between the germline ends. The length of the CDR3 is 13 residues. Germline V lookup: CDR1 SGHRS, CDR2 YFSETQ. CDR3 coding DNA: TGCGCCAGCCACAGGGCTGGGGCCAACGTCCTGACTTTC. Amino acids: CASHRAGANVLTF.

This chain connects TRBV10-3 to TRBJ1-6; D may be TRBD1 (6 bases). Germline values: CDR1 ENHRY, CDR2 SYGVKD. V was trimmed by 0 bases and J by 6 bases, leaving 9 bases between them. This CDR3 region has 15 residues. The CDR3 loop reads CAISESSRGNSPLHF. As DNA, the CDR3 is TGTGCCATCAGTGAGTCCAGCAGGGGTAATTCACCCCTCCACTTT.

The rearrangement links TRBV27 to TRBJ1-2, with no clear D. The V gene's germline CDR1 is MNHEY and CDR2 SMNVEV (reference sequence). Trimming shortened V by 2 bases and J by 8 bases, and 21 bases separated the two germline ends. The CDR3 totals 16 residues. Here the CDR3 reads CASSLRSAGLHRGYTF. Written as DNA, the CDR3 is TGTGCCAGCAGTTTAAGGTCAGCTGGGCTACACCGAGGCTACACCTTC.

The gene calls are TRBV19 and TRBJ1-3; D might be TRBD1 (5 bases). V was trimmed by 3 bases and J by 0 bases, leaving 15 bases between them. The CDR3 is made up of 17 amino acids. CDR1 is LNHDA and CDR2 is SQIVND in the germline V gene (reference sequence). The CDR3 nucleotides read TGTGCCAGTAGTATTAGGGTTCCAGGGAACTCTGGAAACACCATATATTTT. Translation: CASSIRVPGNSGNTIYF.

The CDR3 DNA reads TGCGCCAGCAGCCCAGCAGGAGGGGCTTATGAAAAACTGTTTTTT. Translating gives CASSPAGGAYEKLFF. This chain uses TRBV4-3 with TRBJ1-4; D is possibly TRBD1 (5 bases). This CDR3 has 15 residues. With 4 bases removed from V and 6 bases from J, the gap between germline ends came to 15 bases. Germline values: CDR1 LGHNA, CDR2 YSLEER.

This clone appeared a few times. This chain joins TRBV6-5 and TRBJ2-2; TRBD1 agrees at 11 bases. The CDR3 consists of 14 residues. Germline values: CDR1 MNHEY, CDR2 SVGAGI. Trimming cost V 9 bases and J 4 bases; bases outside gene matches: 4. Written as DNA, the CDR3 is TGTGCCAGTACGGGACAGGGGGGCACCGGGGAGCTGTTTTTT. This translates into CASTGQGGTGELFF.